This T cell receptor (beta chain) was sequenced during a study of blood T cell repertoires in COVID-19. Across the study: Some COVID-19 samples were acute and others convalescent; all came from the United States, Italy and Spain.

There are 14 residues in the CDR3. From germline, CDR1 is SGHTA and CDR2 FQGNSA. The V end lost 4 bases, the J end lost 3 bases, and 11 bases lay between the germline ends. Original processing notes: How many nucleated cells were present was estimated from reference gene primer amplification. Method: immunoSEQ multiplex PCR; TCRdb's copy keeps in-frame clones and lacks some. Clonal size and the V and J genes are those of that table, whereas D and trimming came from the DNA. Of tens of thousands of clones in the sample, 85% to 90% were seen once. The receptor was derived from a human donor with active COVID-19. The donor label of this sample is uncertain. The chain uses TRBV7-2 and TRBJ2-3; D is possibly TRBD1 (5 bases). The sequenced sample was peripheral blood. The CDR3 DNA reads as TGTGCCAGCAGCTCAGGGTCACGAACAGATACGCAGTATTTT. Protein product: CASSSGSRTDTQYF.